Following are 20 T cell receptor beta chains from one sample sequenced in a study of cytomegalovirus exposure and HLA in healthy donors. The PCR employed 60 Vbeta primers together with 13 Jbeta primers. Profiled with immunoSEQ multiplex PCR; TCRdb holds only in-frame clones, not every one. The sample contains about 170,000 clones, over 60% of which appear only once. The sample taken for sequencing was PBMCs. All receptors come from a girl between 5 and 17 years old in good health and CMV-seronegative.

V and J are TRBV5-4 and TRBJ1-3; 12 bases fit TRBD1. There are 15 residues in the CDR3. Germline V gene sequence: CDR1 SGHNT, CDR2 YYREEE (reference sequence). Trimming cost V 3 bases and J 2 bases; bases outside gene matches: 0. This CDR3 is CASSWDRGPGNTIYF. The CDR3 region has the DNA TGTGCCAGCAGCTGGGACAGGGGGCCTGGAAACACCATATATTTT.

V usage is TRBV5-4 and J usage is TRBJ2-3; 12 bases agree with TRBD2. From germline, CDR1 is SGHNT and CDR2 YYREEE (reference sequence). The CDR3 is made up of 16 amino acids. The V segment lost 4 bases and the J segment 2 bases; nucleotides outside the gene matches: 5. The CDR3 DNA sequence: TGTGCCAGCAGCCAGACTAGCGGGGGAGACACAGATACGCAGTATTTT. Amino acids: CASSQTSGGDTDTQYF.

This chain links TRBV7-8 with TRBJ2-3; D perhaps matches TRBD1 (5 bases). Trimming removed 5 bases from V and 2 bases from J, with 17 bases in between. CDR1 is SGHVS and CDR2 is FQNEAQ in the germline V gene. The CDR3 spans 16 residues. CDR3 protein: CASSPTAHGTTDTQYF. The CDR3 DNA reads TGTGCCAGCAGCCCGACAGCCCATGGAACCACAGATACGCAGTATTTT.

In this sample, this clone turned up a few times. The chain uses TRBV6-5 and TRBJ2-7; no clear D gene. The length of the CDR3 is 13 residues. CDR1 is MNHEY, CDR2 SVGAGI, per germline. With 5 bases removed from V and 3 bases from J, the gap between germline ends came to 11 bases. CDR3 coding DNA: TGTGCCAGCAGTGTGGGCCAAAACTACGAGCAGTACTTC. Its translation is CASSVGQNYEQYF.

This chain joins TRBV5-6 and TRBJ2-2; tentative D call: TRBD1 (5 bases). This CDR3 region has 14 residues. CDR1 SGHDT and CDR2 YYEEEE come from the germline V gene. V lost 3 bases, J lost 5 bases, and 11 bases lay in between. In DNA form, the CDR3 reads TGTGCCAGCAGCTCAGGGTTAAAGACCGGGGAGCTGTTTTTT. It specifies CASSSGLKTGELFF. The whole variable domain, remainder taken from reference TRBV5-6 and TRBJ2-2, is DAGVTQSPTHLIKTRGQQVTLRCSPKSGHDTVSWYQQALGQGPQFIFQYYEEEERQRGNFPDRFSGHQFPNYSSELNVNALLLGDSALYLCASSSGLKTGELFFGEGSRLTVL.

The chain has TRBV14 and TRBJ2-6; D unresolved. V dropped 0 bases and J dropped 0 bases, with 9 bases sitting between them. Germline-derived CDR1 and CDR2 are SGHDN and FVKESK. This CDR3 comprises 17 residues. DNA for the CDR3: TGTGCCAGCAGCCAAGACTTTTCAGTCTCTGGGGCCAACGTCCTGACTTTC. Translating gives CASSQDFSVSGANVLTF. Complete variable domain (other parts from reference TRBV14 and TRBJ2-6): EAGVTQFPSHSVIEKGQTVTLRCDPISGHDNLYWYRRVMGKEIKFLLHFVKESKQDESGMPNNRFLAERTGGTYSTLKVQPAELEDSGVYFCASSQDFSVSGANVLTFGAGSRLTVL.

This clone was observed a handful of times. V gene TRBV14 combines with J gene TRBJ1-6, with D perhaps TRBD1 (5 bases). CDR3 length: 15 residues. The germline gives CDR1 SGHDN, CDR2 FVKESK. The V gene lost 0 bases and the J gene lost 10 bases, with 13 bases spanning the gap. As DNA, the CDR3 is TGTGCCAGCAGCCAAGATCCCGCAGGGCACTCACCCCTCCACTTT. Amino acids: CASSQDPAGHSPLHF.

Only a few counts were recorded for this clone. The V and J genes are TRBV5-1 and TRBJ2-7, with 9 bases fitting TRBD1. Germline V gene sequence: CDR1 SGHRS, CDR2 YFSETQ. CDR3 length: 16 amino acids. J gave up 2 bases and V 2 bases, and 8 bases lay outside the gene matches. This CDR3 reads CASSFAPGTGPYEQYF. The DNA of the CDR3 is TGCGCCAGCAGCTTCGCTCCCGGGACAGGGCCCTACGAGCAGTACTTC. Filled out from reference TRBV5-1 and TRBJ2-7, the complete variable domain reads KAGVTQTPRYLIKTRGQQVTLSCSPISGHRSVSWYQQTPGQGLQFLFEYFSETQRNKGNFPGRFSGRQFSNSRSEMNVSTLELGDSALYLCASSFAPGTGPYEQYFGPGTRLTVT.

The chain uses TRBV5-1 and TRBJ1-6; tentative D call: TRBD1 (5 bases). The CDR3 contains 14 residues. Trimming took 2 bases from V and 10 from J, leaving 13 bases between them. Germline V gene data show CDR1 as SGHRS and CDR2 as YFSETQ. As DNA, the CDR3 is TGCGCCAGCAGCTTCGGTCCCGCAGGGTCACCCCTCCACTTT. Encoded protein: CASSFGPAGSPLHF.

The rearrangement joins TRBV5-4 to TRBJ1-2; D not resolved. Trimming shortened V by 5 bases and J by 3 bases, and 17 bases separated the two germline ends. Germline CDR1 SGHNT, CDR2 YYREEE (reference sequence). The CDR3 extends over 15 amino acids. CDR3 sequence (DNA): TGTGCCAGCAGTTCTCCGACTGACGGCGACTATGGCTACACCTTC. Amino acid sequence: CASSSPTDGDYGYTF.

V and J are TRBV11-2 and TRBJ1-1; 10 bases line up with TRBD1. The germline V gene encodes CDR1 SGHAT and CDR2 FQNNGV. With V trimmed by 7 bases and J by 4 bases, 15 bases remained unmatched. The CDR3 sequence is 17 residues long. The CDR3 protein is CASIPSDRGRVGTEAFF. Here the CDR3 DNA reads TGTGCCAGCATCCCCTCAGACAGGGGGCGGGTAGGCACTGAAGCTTTCTTT.

This sequence joins TRBV5-6 and TRBJ1-4; 8 bases fit TRBD1. V dropped 1 base and J dropped 12; count of bases not matched to a gene: 2. The CDR3 loop spans 12 amino acids. Per germline, CDR1 SGHDT and CDR2 YYEEEE. The CDR3 DNA follows: TGTGCCAGCAGCTTGCAGGGGGCTCAACTGTTTTTT. Translating gives CASSLQGAQLFF.

The chain is built from TRBV14 and TRBJ2-2; 10 bases line up with TRBD1. Trimming removed 5 bases from V and 4 bases from J; junction bases left unmatched: 7. CDR3 length: 16 residues. The germline CDR1 and CDR2 sequences are SGHDN and FVKESK. The CDR3 region is CASSYRTGGSTGELFF. DNA for the CDR3: TGTGCCAGCAGCTATCGGACAGGGGGTAGCACCGGGGAGCTGTTTTTT. Variable domain in full (rest from reference TRBV14 and TRBJ2-2): EAGVTQFPSHSVIEKGQTVTLRCDPISGHDNLYWYRRVMGKEIKFLLHFVKESKQDESGMPNNRFLAERTGGTYSTLKVQPAELEDSGVYFCASSYRTGGSTGELFFGEGSRLTVL.

This CDR3 reads CASAGTSSGNTIYF. The CDR3 DNA is TGTGCCAGCGCCGGGACAAGCTCTGGAAACACCATATATTTT. This sequence joins TRBV2 and TRBJ1-3; D might be TRBD1 (6 bases). The CDR3 extends over 14 amino acids. The V end was cut by 8 bases, the J end by 0 bases, with 11 bases between. CDR1 SNHLY and CDR2 FYNNEI come from the germline V gene.

This chain connects TRBV13 to TRBJ2-5; possible D gene TRBD2, 5 bases. Trimming removed 2 bases from V and 0 bases from J, with 7 bases in between. The CDR3 is made up of 14 amino acids. CDR1 is PRHDT and CDR2 is FYEKMQ in the germline V gene (reference sequence). DNA of the CDR3: TGTGCCAGCAGCTTATTAGCGTACCAAGAGACCCAGTACTTC. Translating it yields CASSLLAYQETQYF.

In regard to this clone: The junction shows a germline mismatch at one end, possibly a read error. This chain joins TRBV4-1 and TRBJ2-7; 9 positions agree with TRBD2. The CDR3 has 15 amino acids. Germline CDR1 reads MGHRA; CDR2 reads YSYEKL. The CDR3: CASSQDRGGAYEQYF. DNA for the CDR3: TGTGCCAGCAGCCAAGATCGCGGGGGGGCCTACGAGCAGTACTTC.

This chain uses TRBV19 with TRBJ1-5; D unclear. Germline V gives CDR1 LNHDA, CDR2 SQIVND (reference sequence). The CDR3 runs 14 residues. V was shortened by 1 base and J by 5 bases, with 9 bases between the two germline ends. The CDR3 nucleotides are TGTGCCAGTAGTATAGGAGGGTGGTATCAGCCCCAGCATTTT. It codes for CASSIGGWYQPQHF.

The chain couples TRBV7-6 to TRBJ2-7, with D possibly TRBD1 on 6 matching bases. Germline CDR1 SGHVS, CDR2 FNYEAQ. The CDR3 is 15 residues long. Deletions cut 0 bases from V and 2 bases from J, with 11 bases between. For the CDR3, the DNA is TGTGCCAGCAGCTTAGCGCCAGGGGCAACCTACGAGCAGTACTTC. It yields the protein CASSLAPGATYEQYF.

The V gene is TRBV11-2, the J gene TRBJ2-1, with D uncertain. This CDR3 comprises 15 residues. Germline assignment: CDR1 SGHAT and CDR2 FQNNGV. Trimming took 2 bases from V and 0 from J, leaving 8 bases between them. The CDR3 loop is CASSLTADSYNEQFF. As DNA, the CDR3 is TGTGCCAGCAGCTTAACTGCGGACTCCTACAATGAGCAGTTCTTC.

The CDR3 spells CASSSRGSGEPGDEQFF. The CDR3 nucleotides are TGTGCCAGCAGCTCCCGAGGTAGCGGGGAGCCGGGGGATGAGCAGTTCTTC. The V gene is TRBV11-2, the J gene TRBJ2-1; 8 nucleotides agree with TRBD2. V lost 4 bases and J lost 8; bases outside the gene matches: 16. CDR3 size: 17 residues. Germline CDR1 and CDR2: SGHAT and FQNNGV.